What follows describes a single T cell receptor (beta chain). This specimen comes from a study of blood T cell repertoires in COVID-19. Study at large: Sample material is recorded as cDNA or gDNA derived from T cells, B-cell-depleted T cells, or PBMCs.

TCRdb's copy holds only in-frame clones and misses some; the assay was immunoSEQ multiplex PCR. The table includes roughly 92,000 clones, around 87% detected once. Germline V lookup: CDR1 MDHEN, CDR2 SYDVKM. This CDR3 comprises 16 residues. Trimming at V came to 2 bases and at J to 1 base, leaving 7 bases not matched to a gene. This TCR came from a human donor with acute or convalescent COVID-19. The donor label of this sample is uncertain. Source material: peripheral blood. The chain recombines TRBV28 with TRBJ2-7, with 8 bases lining up with TRBD1. The CDR3 nucleotides are TGTGCCAGCAGTTTAATCGGACAGGGAGTTTCCTACGAGCAGTACTTC. Translating gives CASSLIGQGVSYEQYF.